Detailed here is one T cell receptor beta chain. This clone has a count of ten or more. The specificity of this receptor is unknown. There are no base qualities to consult, and no much larger clone falls within one base. The source of the sample is a study of blood T cell repertoires in COVID-19 (dated by TCRdb to 2020 to 2021). About the study as a whole: The collaborator samples originated in the United States, Italy and Spain and spanned the acute and convalescent phases of COVID-19. The samples were drawn from two sources: the first 160 participants of the ongoing ImmuneRACE study, and 950 to 1,500 subjects contributed by 6 global collaborators. HLA class I and class II types, where available, came from metadata supplied by the sample provider rather than from assay-based typing. Nearly every sample came with metadata listing a de-identified subject ID, COVID-19 status, age in years and sex. The repertoires were released in a freely available public database intended as a resource for research on the immune response to SARS-CoV-2. The dataset comprised deeply sampled blood TCRbeta repertoires from subjects exposed to, actively infected with, or recovered from COVID-19. The material from the prospective study consisted of cDNA or gDNA derived from T cells, B-cell-depleted T cells, or PBMCs.

The paper's findings and limits, for the study overall: The quantity of clinical and demographic metadata differed by source and by participant and was supplied without curation.

The immunoSEQ Assay, a bias-controlled multiplex PCR, was used to amplify TCRbeta CDR3 regions from genomic DNA. The original methods were these. Within the assay, amplification of reference gene primers was used to estimate how many nucleated cells each sample contained. Sequence reads were collapsed and filtered to measure the absolute abundance of every unique TCRbeta CDR3 rearrangement. For each sample, productive Simpson clonality was calculated by taking the square root of Simpson's diversity index across productive rearrangements. Drawn from immuneACCESS, this table holds only the in-frame rearrangements with V and J called that TCRdb kept. Clones are partly lost; checked studies trace under half to an unresolved V gene and leave the rest unexplained. V, J and clone size reflect that table, while D and trimming were determined from the DNA. Across this sample there are 85,000 to 120,000 clones, with 71% seen only once. The ten most abundant clones make up 0.75% to 1% of the sample.

Collaborating institutions collected whole blood in K2EDTA tubes following their own protocols. For TCRbeta analysis, collaborators shipped samples in one of three forms: frozen whole blood, isolated PBMCs, or DNA extracted from either of those sample types. The junction shows trimming of 4 bases on V and 6 bases on J, plus 9 bases between the germline ends. CDR1 MGHRA and CDR2 YSYEKL are derived from the germline V gene. The CDR3 spans 12 residues, from the cysteine through the phenylalanine. The sequence is cut down to CDR3 DNA, 36 bases in frame from base 1. The sequence was collected from a human donor with acute or convalescent COVID-19. The donor label of this sample is uncertain. The source material was peripheral blood. Recombination joined TRBV4-1 with TRBJ1-2; the D gene is possibly TRBD1, with 5 bases matching. The nucleotide sequence is given as TGCGCCAGCAGCCCCGCGGGGCATGGCTACACCTTC. It specifies CASSPAGHGYTF.